This TCR beta chain came from a study of blood T cell repertoires in COVID-19. Study background: Material from acute and convalescent COVID-19 was sourced from the United States, Italy and Spain. T cells, B-cell-depleted T cells, or PBMCs provided the cDNA or gDNA that served as material.

Authors' analysis steps: Reference gene primer amplification gave nucleated cell count estimates. Method: immunoSEQ multiplex PCR; TCRdb's copy keeps in-frame clones and lacks some. V, J and clone size are those of that table, while D and trimming were read from the DNA. The sample carries around 130,000 clones, over 75% recorded once. The sample comprised peripheral blood. The origin of this receptor is a man between 65 and 85 years old with active COVID-19.

The CDR3 DNA sequence: TGTGCCAGCAGCGAGGCAGGGTTTGTAGGCACAGATACGCAGTATTTT. Encoded protein: CASSEAGFVGTDTQYF. This chain links TRBV5-4 with TRBJ2-3; weak D call: TRBD1 (5 bases). CDR3 length: 16 amino acids. Germline V CDR1 and CDR2: SGHNT, YYREEE (reference sequence). V shed 4 bases and J shed 1 base, with 16 bases lying between them.